This TCR beta chain is drawn from a study of cytomegalovirus exposure and HLA in healthy donors. As regards this clone: The antigen is not known.

Both 60 Vbeta primers and 13 Jbeta primers went into the PCR. Libraries were prepared by immunoSEQ multiplex PCR; TCRdb keeps only in-frame clonotypes and omits some of them. The sample shows 100,000 to 150,000 clones, just under 80% of them seen only once. The V end was cut by 3 bases, the J end by 6 bases, with 14 bases between. Germline assignment: CDR1 SEHNR and CDR2 FQNEAQ (reference sequence). The CDR3 is made up of 14 amino acids. Study conclusions and caveats: An ancestry cluster, one associated with Asian ancestry, reportedly showed fewer N-insertions than the 666-donor mean in a later analysis.

J is TRBJ1-2 and V is TRBV7-9; weak D call: TRBD1 (5 bases). The sequence was obtained from a woman between 18 and 30 years old in good health and CMV-seronegative. Sequencing was carried out using PBMCs. DNA for the CDR3: TGTGCCAGCAGCTTGGACACAATCGTCGATGGCTACACCTTC. Its translation: CASSLDTIVDGYTF. Combining the CDR3 with reference TRBV7-9 and TRBJ1-2 gives the whole variable domain DTGVSQNPRHKITKRGQNVTFRCDPISEHNRLYWYRQTLGQGPEFLTYFQNEAQLEKSRLLSDRFSAERPKGSFSTLEIQRTEQGDSAMYLCASSLDTIVDGYTFGSGTRLTVV.